This T cell receptor (beta chain) was obtained from a study of blood T cell repertoires in COVID-19. For the study at large: Samples of COVID-19 (acute and convalescent) were obtained from the United States, Italy and Spain. T cells, B-cell-depleted T cells, or PBMCs supplied cDNA or gDNA.

Profiled with immunoSEQ multiplex PCR; TCRdb holds only in-frame clones, not every one. This sample carries about 67,000 clones, 79% of them seen once, and the ten largest clones take 6.3%. V lost 3 bases and J lost 0, with 9 bases in between. This CDR3 contains 14 residues. In germline, CDR1 is SGHTS, CDR2 YDEGEE. The chain employs TRBV5-8 and TRBJ1-1, with TRBD1 as a possible D gene (5 bases). The receptor was isolated from a woman aged 60 to 75 with acute or convalescent COVID-19. What was sequenced was peripheral blood. The CDR3 sequence: CASSYWGVNTEAFF. The CDR3 DNA follows: TGTGCCAGCAGCTACTGGGGGGTGAACACTGAAGCTTTCTTT.